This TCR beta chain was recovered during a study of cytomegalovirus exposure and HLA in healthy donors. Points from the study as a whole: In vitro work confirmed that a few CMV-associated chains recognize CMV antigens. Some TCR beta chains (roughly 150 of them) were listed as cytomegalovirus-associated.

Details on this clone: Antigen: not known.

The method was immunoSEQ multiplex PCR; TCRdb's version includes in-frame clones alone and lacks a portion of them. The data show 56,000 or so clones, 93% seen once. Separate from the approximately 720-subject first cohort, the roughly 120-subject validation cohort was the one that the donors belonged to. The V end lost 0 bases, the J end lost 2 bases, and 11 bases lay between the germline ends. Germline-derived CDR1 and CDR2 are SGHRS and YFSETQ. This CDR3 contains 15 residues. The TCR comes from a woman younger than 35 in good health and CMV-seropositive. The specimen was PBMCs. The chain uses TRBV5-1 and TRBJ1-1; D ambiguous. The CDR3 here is CASSLARGVNTEAFF. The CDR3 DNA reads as TGCGCCAGCAGCTTGGCCCGGGGAGTTAACACTGAAGCTTTCTTT.